The 29 T cell receptor beta chains below all came from one sample that was sequenced in a study of T cells in women clearing cervical HPV infection. Libraries were prepared by immunoSEQ multiplex PCR; TCRdb keeps only in-frame clonotypes and omits some of them. The sample has 25,000 to 35,000 clones. Sequencing was performed on blood buffy coat. These TCRs come from a woman between 18 and 69 years old with a cervical HPV16 infection that either progressed to CIN3+ or cleared (not recorded which).

About this clone itself: Germline is not matched at one junction end, which may reflect a read error. The sequence runs out 3 residues before the end of the CDR3; the remainder is reconstructed from the germline J gene. J is TRBJ1-1 and V is TRBV20-1; D possibly corresponds to TRBD1 (5 bases). The length of the CDR3 is 16 residues. Germline V gene sequence: CDR1 DFQATT, CDR2 SNEGSKA (reference sequence). CDR3 sequence reads: CSTRATTFQGNTEAFF. CDR3 DNA, as far as it was read: TGCAGTACTAGAGCTACCACCTTTCAGGGGAACACTGAA.

Note on this clone: The read ends 3 residues early relative to the CDR3; the germline J gene fills the gap. The V call is TRBV20-1, the J call TRBJ2-7, with D possibly TRBD2 on 6 matching bases. Trimming took 5 bases from V and 3 from J, leaving 14 bases between them. This CDR3 is 13 amino acids long. Germline V CDR1 and CDR2: DFQATT, SNEGSKA (reference sequence). The CDR3 sequence is CSAPGLALYEQYF. CDR3 DNA (partial): TGCAGTGCTCCGGGACTCGCACTCTACGAG.

According to its frequency, this clone is medium-sized (0.01 to 0.1%). The read terminates 3 residues ahead of where the CDR3 ends, so the germline J gene completes it. J is TRBJ2-4 and V is TRBV18; 8 nucleotides line up with TRBD2. V gave up 6 bases and J gave up 0 bases; unmatched junction bases: 13. This CDR3 region has 18 residues. Germline CDR1 reads KGHSH; CDR2 reads LQKENI. CDR3 sequence reads: CASSPKAAGVTAKNIQYF. The DNA read from the CDR3 is TGTGCCAGCTCCCCCAAAGCAGCGGGAGTTACAGCCAAAAACATT.

About this clone: Read data end 3 residues before the CDR3 end; the end is taken from the germline J gene. The chain uses TRBV30 and TRBJ1-5; D possibly corresponds to TRBD1 (5 bases). Trimming took 5 bases from V and 0 from J, leaving 11 bases between them. This CDR3 contains 14 residues. The germline V gene has CDR1 GTSNPN and CDR2 SVGIG (reference sequence). This chain's CDR3 is CAWGGVSSNQPQHF. The CDR3 bases that were read are TGTGCCTGGGGGGGGGTCAGTAGCAATCAGCCC.

With respect to this clone: With the read ending 3 residues before the CDR3 end, the germline J gene is used to fill in that end. The chain is built from TRBV19 and TRBJ2-1; TRBD2 aligns across 11 bases. The CDR3 is 16 residues long. V lost 5 bases and J lost 2; bases outside the gene matches: 5. CDR1 LNHDA and CDR2 SQIVND come from the germline V gene (reference sequence). CDR3 sequence: CASSHTSGRTYNEQFF. The CDR3 DNA, read in part, is TGTGCCAGTAGTCACACTAGCGGGAGAACCTACAATGAG.

As concerns this clone: With the read ending 3 residues before the CDR3 end, the germline J gene is used to fill in that end. This sequence joins TRBV10-3 and TRBJ2-3; D gene ambiguous. This CDR3 spans 12 amino acids. V was trimmed by 5 bases and J by 2 bases, leaving 5 bases between them. Germline CDR1 and CDR2: ENHRY and SYGVKD. The CDR3 sequence is CAISSYTDTQYF. CDR3 bases read: TGTGCCATCAGTTCGTACACAGATACG.

As concerns this clone: The read stops 3 residues short of the end of the CDR3; the missing end is completed from the germline J gene. V usage is TRBV11-3 and J usage is TRBJ2-3; D possibly corresponds to TRBD1 (6 bases). The CDR3 is 15 residues long. The V and J ends lost 5 bases and 2 bases respectively, with 14 bases between them. Germline V lookup: CDR1 SGHNT, CDR2 YENEEA. CDR3 protein: CASSHRTAYTDTQYF. The CDR3 bases that were read are TGTGCCAGCAGCCACAGGACAGCTTACACAGATACG.

As regards this clone: The read falls 3 residues short of the CDR3 end, and the missing part is taken from the germline J gene. The rearrangement joins TRBV11-2 to TRBJ2-1; TRBD2 matches at 14 bases. J was trimmed by 9 bases and V by 5 bases; bases with no gene match: 6. CDR1 is SGHAT, CDR2 FQNNGV, per germline. This CDR3 spans 15 amino acids. This chain's CDR3 is CASSTTGLAGAEQFF. CDR3 bases read: TGTGCCAGCAGCACCACGGGACTAGCGGGAGCTGAG.

As regards this clone: The sequence runs out 3 residues before the end of the CDR3; the remainder is reconstructed from the germline J gene. The V gene is TRBV7-6, the J gene TRBJ1-1; D gene ambiguous. CDR1 SGHVS and CDR2 FNYEAQ come from the germline V gene. This CDR3 is 16 amino acids long. Partial CDR3 DNA: TGTGCCAGCAGCTTAGAGGTCCTAGCTGTCTACAATGAG. Its translation: CASSLEVLAVYNE. Given in full, the CDR3 is CASSLEVLAVYNEAFF.

As concerns this clone: The CDR3 end lies 3 residues beyond the end of the read and is filled in from the germline J gene. V is TRBV27 and J is TRBJ2-5, with 11 bases lining up with TRBD2. Trimming at V came to 4 bases and at J to 4 bases, leaving 2 bases not matched to a gene. There are 14 residues in the CDR3. Germline V gives CDR1 MNHEY, CDR2 SMNVEV (reference sequence). The CDR3: CASSSLAGGETQYF. The sequenced part of the CDR3 DNA is TGTGCCAGCAGTTCCCTAGCGGGAGGAGAGACC.

About this clone itself: Read sequence stops 3 residues before the CDR3 end, and the germline J gene provides the missing end. The V call is TRBV20-1, the J call TRBJ2-1; weak D call: TRBD2 (5 bases). Germline V gives CDR1 DFQATT, CDR2 SNEGSKA (reference sequence). V lost 3 bases and J 4 bases, leaving 13 bases between the germline ends. The CDR3 is 14 amino acids. The CDR3 sequence: CSASTSKGYNEQFF. The sequenced part of the CDR3 DNA is TGCAGTGCTAGTACTAGTAAAGGTTACAATGAG.

On this clone itself: The read terminates 3 residues before the CDR3 end, so the remaining end is supplied by the germline J gene. This rearrangement joins TRBV6-4 to TRBJ2-3; 7 bases map to TRBD1. CDR3 length: 13 amino acids. CDR1 and CDR2 from the germline V gene are MRHNA and SNTAGT. CDR3 sequence: CASSLTGLETQYF. CDR3 bases read: TGTGCCAGCAGCCTGACAGGGTTAGAGACG.

Note on this clone: The read ends 3 residues before the CDR3 terminus; that terminus is restored from the germline J gene. This sequence joins TRBV6-2 or TRBV6-3 and TRBJ2-1; 7 bases are a match to TRBD2. CDR1 and CDR2 (germline): MNHEY, SVGEGT. With V trimmed by 10 bases and J by 0 bases, 6 bases remained unmatched. This CDR3 is built from 14 residues. The CDR3 spells CATGSGNSYNEQFF. The sequenced CDR3 bases are TGTGCCACCGGGAGCGGGAACTCCTACAATGAG.

About this clone itself: The read falls 3 residues short of the CDR3 end, and the missing part is taken from the germline J gene. The chain links TRBV7-6 to TRBJ2-7; D may be TRBD1 (6 bases). CDR1 and CDR2 from the germline V gene are SGHVS and FNYEAQ. The CDR3 is 16 amino acids. Deletions cut 0 bases from V and 4 bases from J, with 16 bases between. This chain's CDR3 is CASSLALDSRRYEQYF. CDR3 bases read: TGTGCCAGCAGCTTAGCGCTGGACAGCCGGAGATACGAG.

Concerning this clone: The read comes to an end 3 residues before the CDR3 does, leaving the germline J gene to fill in the end. V usage is TRBV2 and J usage is TRBJ1-5; D possibly corresponds to TRBD1 (5 bases). The length of the CDR3 is 13 residues. Trimming removed 7 bases from V and 7 bases from J, with 14 bases in between. From germline, CDR1 is SNHLY and CDR2 FYNNEI. The DNA read from the CDR3 is TGTGCCAGCAAAATCGCAGGGTCCCAGCCC. The encoded protein is CASKIAGSQP. From start to end, the CDR3 is CASKIAGSQPQHF.

As regards this clone: Sequencing ends 3 residues short of the CDR3 end; the germline J gene provides the rest. The V and J genes are TRBV19 and TRBJ2-2, with TRBD1 matching 9 bases. Germline V gene data show CDR1 as LNHDA and CDR2 as SQIVND (reference sequence). Trimming took 6 bases from V and 5 from J; bases not matched to a gene: 4. The length of the CDR3 is 14 residues. CDR3 bases read: TGTGCCAGTAGCCGGGACAGGGTAACCGGGGAG. Its protein is CASSRDRVTGE. The whole CDR3 is CASSRDRVTGELFF.

This clone counts as medium-sized by frequency. The read stops 3 residues short of the end of the CDR3; the missing end is completed from the germline J gene. V and J are TRBV2 and TRBJ2-3; D may be TRBD1 (6 bases). In germline, CDR1 is SNHLY, CDR2 FYNNEI. CDR3 length: 15 residues. The CDR3 DNA, read in part, is TGTGCCAGCAGGAGGGGGAATAGCGTTAAAGAGACG. Its translation is CASRRGNSVKET. The full CDR3 protein is CASRRGNSVKETQYF.

Incomplete CDR3 DNA: TGCAGTGCTAGAGATTACGGGGAGACCTACGAG. Translated: CSARDYGETYE. The complete CDR3 reads CSARDYGETYEQYF. This chain links TRBV20-1 with TRBJ2-7, with D possibly TRBD2 on 5 matching bases. The CDR3 end lies 3 residues beyond the end of the read and is filled in from the germline J gene. The V end was cut by 0 bases, the J end by 2 bases, with 11 bases between. The germline V gene has CDR1 DFQATT and CDR2 SNEGSKA (reference sequence). The CDR3 covers 14 residues.

On this clone itself: The junction and the germline gene differ at one end; a read error may be behind it. The CDR3 sequence is CASNLDGEKGQPQHF. The CDR3 DNA, read in part, is TGTGCCAGCAACTTAGATGGGGAAAAGGGGCAGCCC. The J gene is TRBJ1-5, the V gene TRBV7-3, with D perhaps matching TRBD1 (5 bases). The CDR3 goes on 3 residues after the read ends, and that part is filled in from the germline J gene. Germline-derived CDR1 and CDR2 are SGHTA and FQGTGA. The CDR3 contains 15 residues.

Comments on this clone: With the read ending 3 residues before the CDR3 end, the germline J gene is used to fill in that end. V is TRBV13 and J is TRBJ2-1, with 8 bases lining up with TRBD1. J was trimmed by 9 bases and V by 5 bases; bases with no gene match: 9. CDR1 is PRHDT and CDR2 is FYEKMQ in the germline V gene (reference sequence). The CDR3 has 14 amino acids. The chain's CDR3 is CASSARQGNGEQFF. The CDR3 bases that were read are TGTGCCAGCAGCGCCAGACAGGGGAACGGTGAG.

Concerning this clone itself: The CDR3 goes on 3 residues after the read ends, and that part is filled in from the germline J gene. The genes are TRBV7-3 and TRBJ2-7; maybe TRBD1 (5 bases). Germline CDR1 reads SGHTA; CDR2 reads FQGTGA. V dropped 2 bases and J dropped 4 bases, with 9 bases sitting between them. The CDR3 has 13 amino acids. CDR3 sequence reads: CASSLWPGYEQYF. The CDR3 bases that were read are TGTGCCAGCAGCTTATGGCCAGGGTACGAG.

A word on this clone: The observed sequence ends 3 residues before the CDR3 terminus, with the missing tail filled in from the germline J gene. The gene calls are TRBV19 and TRBJ2-2, with D perhaps being TRBD1 or TRBD2 (5 bases each). The V end was cut by 7 bases, the J end by 6 bases, with 15 bases between. CDR1 is LNHDA, CDR2 SQIVND, per germline (reference sequence). There are 14 residues in the CDR3. The CDR3 DNA, read in part, is TGTGCCAGTAACCCATCCCGAGGGGCCGGGGAG. Its protein product is CASNPSRGAGE. The complete CDR3 reads CASNPSRGAGELFF.

For this clone: The CDR3 end lies 3 residues beyond the end of the read and is filled in from the germline J gene. V gene TRBV20-1 combines with J gene TRBJ2-2; D might be TRBD2 (7 bases). V was trimmed by 0 bases and J by 1 base, leaving 12 bases between them. The CDR3 length is 16 residues. Germline V CDR1 and CDR2: DFQATT, SNEGSKA (reference sequence). The part of the CDR3 DNA that was read is TGCAGTGCTAGAGAAGGGGGGGTGAGGAACACCGGGGAG. The encoded protein is CSAREGGVRNTGE. The CDR3 in full is CSAREGGVRNTGELFF.

To note about this clone: The read halts 3 residues ahead of the CDR3 end, with the missing end drawn from the germline J gene. This chain joins TRBV6-1 and TRBJ2-2, with a weak D call TRBD1 (6 bases). CDR3 length: 14 amino acids. Per germline, CDR1 MNHNS and CDR2 SASEGT. The CDR3 protein is CASSAGSGANVLFF. The sequenced CDR3 bases are TGTGCCAGCAGTGCAGGGTCAGGGGCCAACGTG.

Note on this clone: The CDR3 end falls 3 residues outside the read, so it is completed with the germline J gene. J is TRBJ2-1 and V is TRBV7-3; TRBD1 might be the D (5 bases). This CDR3 is 15 amino acids long. V dropped 8 bases and J dropped 1 base, with 15 bases sitting between them. Germline CDR1 is SGHTA and CDR2 is FQGTGA. The covered CDR3 bases are TGTGCCAGCGCCCCCCAGGGTTCTTCCTACAATGAG. It codes for CASAPQGSSYNE. The full CDR3 protein reads CASAPQGSSYNEQFF.

Regarding this clone: The sequenced fragment ends 3 residues before the CDR3 boundary, so the rest is inferred from the germline J gene. The rearrangement links TRBV7-6 to TRBJ2-5; TRBD1 agrees at 8 bases. CDR1 is SGHVS and CDR2 is FNYEAQ in the germline V gene. Germline trimming cut 1 base from V and 5 bases from J; bases unmatched to any gene: 6. The CDR3 has 15 residues. The covered CDR3 bases are TGTGCCAGCAGCTTAGTCGACAGGGGCGGGGAGACC. This translates into CASSLVDRGGET. The whole CDR3 reads CASSLVDRGGETQYF.

This clone ranks as medium-sized in terms of frequency. The read ends 3 residues shy of where the CDR3 ends; the end is completed using the germline J gene. V and J are TRBV28 and TRBJ1-2; D gene unclear. CDR1 and CDR2 from the germline V gene are MDHEN and SYDVKM. This CDR3 is built from 16 residues. Trimming pared 5 bases from V and 4 bases from J, leaving 20 bases between. CDR3 DNA (partial): TGTGCCAGCAGTCCTCCCACTTCGGCAGGAGTCTATGGC. Translating it yields CASSPPTSAGVYG. The whole CDR3 sequence reads CASSPPTSAGVYGYTF.

As to this clone: The read gets to within 3 residues of the CDR3 end, and the germline J gene fills in the rest. The V gene is TRBV7-7, the J gene TRBJ1-2; D remains ambiguous. The germline V gene encodes CDR1 SSHAT and CDR2 FNYEAQ (reference sequence). The CDR3 runs 15 residues. This chain's CDR3 is CASSLSSSSYNDYTF. The CDR3 bases that were read are TGTGCCAGCAGCTTAAGCAGTAGCTCCTACAATGAC.

Of note for this clone: Read data end 3 residues before the CDR3 end; the end is taken from the germline J gene. The chain couples TRBV25-1 to TRBJ2-1, with 8 nucleotides matching TRBD2. Germline CDR1 and CDR2: MGHDK and SYGVNS. This CDR3 region has 14 residues. The V segment lost 7 bases and the J segment 8 bases; nucleotides outside the gene matches: 10. The CDR3 region is CASIQGSGMYEQFF. Incomplete CDR3 DNA: TGTGCCAGCATCCAAGGTAGCGGGATGTATGAG.